These T cell receptor beta chains were read from a single sample in a study of molecular identifiers for immune sequencing clone quantification. Each CDR3 protein is one row after TCRdb ran MiXCR on the PCR reads. Of about 320,000 distinct CDR3 sequences in the sample, roughly 23% were seen once. The sequenced sample was naive CD8+ T cells from blood, with Jurkat cell RNA spiked in. These TCRs come from a human donor in good health. Some libraries in this study had Jurkat cell RNA spiked in. The conserved cysteine and the conserved F or W are not part of the CDR3 here. The order of the fields is CDR3 protein, clone size, J gene, V gene. Size is omitted from some rows. Given values are once, few, many or a class for expanded clones.

CDR3: ASSLGGSYEPY
size: NA
J: TRBJ2-7
V: TRBV28

CDR3: ASSLSKYNEQF
size: NA
J: TRBJ2-1
V: TRBV27

CDR3: SVSGGPFTSTDTQY
size: many
J: TRBJ2-3
V: TRBV29-1

CDR3: SATGTSGRRPDTQY
size: few
J: TRBJ2-3
V: TRBV20-1

CDR3: AWKSRTGTYEQY
size: few
J: TRBJ2-7
V: TRBV30

CDR3: ASSFMLAGDEQY
size: many
J: TRBJ2-7
V: TRBV7-9

CDR3: ASTTGVLNTEAF
size: many
J: TRBJ1-1
V: TRBV6-2/TRBV6-3

CDR3: ASSQADYYGYT
size: many
J: TRBJ1-2
V: TRBV14

CDR3: ASSLRQGELSFQAF
size: NA
J: TRBJ1-1
V: TRBV13

CDR3: ASSFGTGMDTDTQY
size: many
J: TRBJ2-3
V: TRBV27

CDR3: ASSPTLGETQY
size: many
J: TRBJ2-5
V: TRBV7-2

CDR3: ASSYVPVVEGYT
size: many
J: TRBJ1-2
V: TRBV6-5

CDR3: ASSEETSNTDTQY
size: NA
J: TRBJ2-3
V: TRBV10-1

CDR3: ASTPFGTYSNQPQH
size: many
J: TRBJ1-5
V: TRBV28

CDR3: ASSVDQGAVYEQY
size: few
J: TRBJ2-7
V: TRBV9

CDR3: ASSQVAEETQY
size: many
J: TRBJ2-5
V: TRBV3-1

CDR3: ASSSGFTGANVLT
size: many
J: TRBJ2-6
V: TRBV7-6

CDR3: ASSSTTSPTYVEQY
size: many
J: TRBJ2-7
V: TRBV27

CDR3: ASSLLAGGTADYEQY
size: many
J: TRBJ2-7
V: TRBV5-5

CDR3: ASSQSPGQGFGN
size: many
J: TRBJ1-3
V: TRBV5-1

CDR3: ASSPYDRAAYEQY
size: many
J: TRBJ2-7
V: TRBV28

CDR3: ASSPITGGTEAF
size: many
J: TRBJ1-1
V: TRBV9

CDR3: ASSYSLGKTYEQY
size: many
J: TRBJ2-7
V: TRBV6-2/TRBV6-3

CDR3: ASSQDWSGSGSYEQY
size: NA
J: TRBJ2-7
V: TRBV4-3

CDR3: ASSTILDRDTEAF
size: NA
J: TRBJ1-1
V: TRBV27

CDR3: ASSHRPGQGAPLGETQY
size: many
J: TRBJ2-5
V: TRBV23-1

CDR3: ASSQAPNTEAF
size: NA
J: TRBJ1-1
V: TRBV4-1

CDR3: ASSPSAVIERLNYGYT
size: NA
J: TRBJ1-2
V: TRBV27

CDR3: SAKGGTEAF
size: many
J: TRBJ1-1
V: TRBV20-1

CDR3: ASSLGAVGRLSTNYGYT
size: many
J: TRBJ1-2
V: TRBV5-6

CDR3: AITGAPGYEQY
size: few
J: TRBJ2-7
V: TRBV10-3

CDR3: ASSPTRNTGELV
size: NA
J: TRBJ2-2
V: TRBV7-3

CDR3: ASSIEQDLYNEQF
size: NA
J: TRBJ2-1
V: TRBV19

CDR3: ASSGTGAGDTQY
size: NA
J: TRBJ2-3
V: TRBV10-1

CDR3: SARDFSRGVYNEQF
size: few
J: TRBJ2-1
V: TRBV20-1